This T cell receptor beta chain derives from a study of chemoradiotherapy in HPV16-positive cancers (dated by TCRdb to the early 2020s). Concerning the study at large: Candidate HPV-specific T-cell clones and common TCR motifs were defined through functional T-cell assays on cells from a couple of HPV16-positive patients. Next, the candidate HPV-specific TCRs and motifs were followed in TCR repertoires from approximately 87 patients with HPV-related cancers. The study asked whether T-cell immunity against the HPV oncoproteins E6 and E7 changes during chemoradiotherapy and whether it affects survival. Beyond this particular receptor, the publication reports: The functional definition of HPV-specific T cells was derived from only two HPV16-positive patients, and the survival association was reported for HPV16-positive patients. Improved recurrence-free survival in HPV16-positive patients was associated with expansion of HPV-responsive T cells during chemoradiotherapy. Expansion of candidate HPV-specific clones and E7-related TCR motifs was observed in the tumor microenvironment during treatment, whereas no such expansion was observed for non-HPV-specific T cells.

Deletion took 3 bases off V and 0 bases off J, with a span of 8 bases between the germline ends. Via the germline V gene (reference sequence), CDR1 is LNHDA and CDR2 SQIVND. The CDR3, from cysteine to phenylalanine, totals 14 residues. Only the CDR3 part of the read is kept: 42 bases, read in frame from the first base. Preparation of the library involved the immunoSEQ multiplex PCR assay. Here the immuneACCESS table is served through TCRdb, limited to in-frame sequences with V and J called. Missing clones are a known gap in these copies; in checked studies unresolved V genes cover under half, and the rest lacks a known reason. For this sample the table gives 7,000 to 7,500 clones, of which roughly four fifths were detected only once. Together, the top ten hold roughly 6.7% of the sample. Repertoires were sampled repeatedly over the course of chemoradiotherapy, so clonal expansion could be followed in the tumor microenvironment.

Regarding this clone: The antigen it recognizes is unknown. Base-call qualities are not available, and no considerably larger clone is one nucleotide away.

This TCR derives from a human donor with HPV-associated anogenital cancer. The rearranged chain carries TRBV19 and TRBJ2-5; the D gene is possibly TRBD2, with 6 bases matching. Sequencing used tumor tissue, obtained from a patient who underwent chemoradiotherapy. CDR3 region: CASSMGGYQETQYF. In nucleotides, the sequence is TGTGCCAGTAGTATGGGGGGATACCAAGAGACCCAGTACTTC.